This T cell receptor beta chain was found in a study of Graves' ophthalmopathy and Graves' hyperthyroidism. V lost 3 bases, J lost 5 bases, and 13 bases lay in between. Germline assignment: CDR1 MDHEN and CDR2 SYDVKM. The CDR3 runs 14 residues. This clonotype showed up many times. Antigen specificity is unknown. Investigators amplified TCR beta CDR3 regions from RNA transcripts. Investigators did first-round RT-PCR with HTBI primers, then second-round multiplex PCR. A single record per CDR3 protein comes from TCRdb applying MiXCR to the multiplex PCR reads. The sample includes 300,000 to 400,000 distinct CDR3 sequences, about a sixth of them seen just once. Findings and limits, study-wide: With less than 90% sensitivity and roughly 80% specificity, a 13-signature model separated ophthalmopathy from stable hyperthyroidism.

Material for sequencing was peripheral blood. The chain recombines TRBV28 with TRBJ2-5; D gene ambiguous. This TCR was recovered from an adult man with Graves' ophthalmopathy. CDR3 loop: CASSFVYQDETQYF. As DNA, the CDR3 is TGTGCCAGCAGTTTTGTCTATCAGGATGAGACCCAGTACTTC.